This passage covers 7 T cell receptor beta chains from one sample sequenced in a study of blood T cell repertoires in COVID-19. Sequencing used immunoSEQ multiplex PCR; TCRdb keeps in-frame clones, though not all of them. The sample includes roughly 70,000 clones, just under 80% of them seen just once. Sequencing was carried out using peripheral blood. Receptors originate from a human donor in a cohort sampled during active COVID-19.

The chain recombines TRBV19 with TRBJ1-5, with 7 bases fitting TRBD1. J lost 2 bases, V lost 5 bases, and 9 bases had no gene match. This CDR3 is built from 16 residues. Looked up from germline, CDR1 is LNHDA and CDR2 is SQIVND (reference sequence). DNA of the CDR3: TGTGCCAGTAGTGTGAAGGGGGCTTGGGGCAATCAGCCCCAGCATTTT. It specifies CASSVKGAWGNQPQHF.

The chain joins TRBV2 to TRBJ2-2; TRBD1 might be the D (5 bases). Looked up from germline, CDR1 is SNHLY and CDR2 is FYNNEI. Trimming cost V 7 bases and J 6 bases, with 18 bases left between them. This CDR3 region has 15 residues. CDR3 in amino acids: CASKGPAGIAGELFF. The CDR3 DNA reads TGTGCCAGCAAAGGCCCCGCAGGGATAGCCGGGGAGCTGTTTTTT.

The chain is built from TRBV4-3 and TRBJ1-6; unclear D gene. Germline V gene sequence: CDR1 LGHNA, CDR2 YSLEER. There are 17 residues in the CDR3. V was trimmed by 0 bases and J by 7 bases, leaving 16 bases between them. CDR3 amino acids: CASSQDPGGQRNSPLHF. The DNA of the CDR3 is TGCGCCAGCAGCCAAGACCCAGGTGGGCAGCGGAATTCACCCCTCCACTTT.

This clone showed up just a few times. The genes are TRBV11-2 and TRBJ2-3; D is ambiguous. Germline loops: CDR1 SGHAT, CDR2 FQNNGV. V was shortened by 4 bases and J by 4 bases, with 6 bases between the two germline ends. The CDR3 contains 12 residues. This CDR3 is CASSSLSDTQYF. The CDR3, as DNA: TGTGCCAGCAGCTCCTTGTCAGATACGCAGTATTTT.

This chain uses TRBV28 with TRBJ2-7; 11 bases align to TRBD2. CDR3 length equals 15 residues. CDR1 and CDR2 from the germline V gene are MDHEN and SYDVKM. The V and J ends lost 3 bases and 4 bases, in that order; junction bases with no gene match: 5. The CDR3 is CASSLSLAGVYEQYF. CDR3 DNA: TGTGCCAGCAGTTTGTCACTAGCGGGAGTATACGAGCAGTACTTC.

V usage is TRBV7-8 and J usage is TRBJ2-6; TRBD1 aligns across 11 bases. The J segment lost 4 bases and the V segment lost 5 bases, leaving 7 bases of the junction unmatched. The CDR3 sequence is 17 residues long. The germline V gene has CDR1 SGHVS and CDR2 FQNEAQ. DNA for the CDR3: TGTGCCAGCAGCCAAGGACAGGGGGCGGCCGGGGCCAACGTCCTGACTTTC. As protein: CASSQGQGAAGANVLTF.

The chain employs TRBV5-6 and TRBJ2-5, with D perhaps matching TRBD2 (6 bases). Trimming removed 4 bases from V and 2 bases from J, with 12 bases in between. The CDR3 length is 14 residues. Germline CDR1 reads SGHDT; CDR2 reads YYEEEE. The CDR3 sequence is CASSRYGTQETQYF. The CDR3 nucleotides read TGTGCCAGCAGCCGATATGGGACTCAAGAGACCCAGTACTTC.